What follows is one T cell receptor (beta chain) and its context. The data derive from a study of blood T cell repertoires in COVID-19. For the study at large: T cells, B-cell-depleted T cells, or PBMCs supplied cDNA or gDNA.

The data were produced by immunoSEQ multiplex PCR, yet TCRdb's version contains in-frame clones alone and is incomplete. The sample lists 87,000 or so clones; under 85% were seen once. From germline, CDR1 is SGHRS and CDR2 YFSETQ. This CDR3 region has 13 residues. V lost 4 bases to trimming and J lost 1 base, with 8 bases between them. The receptor's source is a woman older than 75 with COVID-19, enrolled during active disease. The sequenced material came from peripheral blood. This chain uses TRBV5-1 with TRBJ1-1; perhaps TRBD1 as D (5 bases). CDR3 nucleotide sequence: TGCGCCAGCAGCCCCGGACAGAACACTGAAGCTTTCTTT. Its protein product is CASSPGQNTEAFF.